Listed below are T cell receptor beta chains from one sample, sequenced in a study of beta chain features in type 1 diabetes. Using immunoSEQ multiplex PCR, the repertoire was profiled, and TCRdb retains in-frame clones only, with some absent. The data contain about 930,000 clones, 15% to 20% of them singletons. Sequencing input: naive CD4+ T cells from blood. Every receptor here comes from a woman under 30 in good health. CDR3s include the opening cysteine and the closing phenylalanine or tryptophan. D genes are given only for firm matches. Clone sizes are given selectively: once, few, many, or a class where the clone is expanded.

-	TRBV5-1	TRBD1	TRBJ2-7	CASSPGDSVTYEQYF	TGCGCCAGCAGCCCCGGGGACAGCGTAACCTACGAGCAGTACTTC
few	TRBV7-2	-	TRBJ2-1	CASTTVPYNEQFF	TGTGCCAGCACCACCGTTCCCTACAATGAGCAGTTCTTC
-	TRBV7-9	-	TRBJ2-5	CASSLGLRQGRQETQYF	TGTGCCAGCAGCTTAGGACTGCGGCAGGGGAGACAAGAGACCCAGTACTTC
-	TRBV9	-	TRBJ1-2	CASSLSPQEDGGYTF	TGTGCCAGCAGCCTCAGTCCGCAAGAGGACGGTGGCTACACCTTC
few	TRBV27	TRBD1	TRBJ2-2	CASSSDRAPGTGELFF	TGTGCCAGCAGTTCAGACAGGGCCCCCGGGACCGGGGAGCTGTTTTTT
-	TRBV4-1	-	TRBJ1-5	CASSQGRQPNQPQHF	TGCGCCAGCAGCCAAGGGAGACAGCCCAATCAGCCCCAGCATTTT
few	TRBV4-3	TRBD2	TRBJ2-1	CASSHPTSGTPYNEQFF	TGCGCCAGCAGCCACCCGACTAGCGGAACCCCCTACAATGAGCAGTTCTTC
-	TRBV18	-	TRBJ1-4	CASSPNPQGGEKLFF	TGTGCCAGCTCACCAAACCCCCAGGGAGGGGAAAAACTGTTTTTT
-	TRBV28	-	TRBJ2-5	CASSLNQQETQYF	TGTGCCAGCAGTTTGAATCAGCAAGAGACCCAGTACTTC
few	TRBV27	TRBD1	TRBJ1-2	CASSFGTGWYGYTF	TGTGCCAGCAGTTTCGGGACAGGGTGGTATGGCTACACCTTC
few	TRBV4-1	-	TRBJ1-1	CASSQERGFGNTEAFF	TGCGCCAGCAGCCAAGAGCGAGGGTTTGGGAACACTGAAGCTTTCTTT